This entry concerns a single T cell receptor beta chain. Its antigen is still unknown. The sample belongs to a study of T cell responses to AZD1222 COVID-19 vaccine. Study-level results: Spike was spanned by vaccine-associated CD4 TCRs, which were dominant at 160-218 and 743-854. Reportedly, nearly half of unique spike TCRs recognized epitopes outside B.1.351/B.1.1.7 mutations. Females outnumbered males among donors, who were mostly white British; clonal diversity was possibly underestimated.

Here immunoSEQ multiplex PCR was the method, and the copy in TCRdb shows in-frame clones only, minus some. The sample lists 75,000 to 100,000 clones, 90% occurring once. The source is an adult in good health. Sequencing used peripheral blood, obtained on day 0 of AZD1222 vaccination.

This CDR3 is CASSQAWVSPEAFF. The CDR3 DNA follows: TGCGCCAGCAGCCAAGCGTGGGTGTCCCCTGAAGCTTTCTTT. V usage is TRBV4-1 and J usage is TRBJ1-1; D unclear. The V gene lost 1 base and the J gene lost 6 bases, with 12 bases spanning the gap. The V gene's germline CDR1 is MGHRA and CDR2 YSYEKL. The CDR3 spans 14 residues.